A selection of T cell receptor beta chains follows, all from one sample in a study of blood T cell repertoires in COVID-19. Repertoires were generated with immunoSEQ multiplex PCR, while TCRdb's copy carries only in-frame clones and drops some. This table holds 190,000 or so clones, about 80% found once. Sequencing input: PBMCs or T cells enriched from blood (not recorded which). The receptors were sampled from a middle-aged man who had recovered from COVID-19. Each CDR3 is given without its conserved first and last residue. D genes are given only for firm matches. Some rows mark clone size as missing; the rest say once, few, many or name a class of expanded clone.

V gene | clone size | D gene | CDR3 protein
TRBV7-2 | NA | NA | ASSLQGRLSGNTIY
TRBV28 | NA | NA | ASSPIGVSNQPQH
TRBV19 | NA | TRBD2 | ASSSYGGAPTDTQY
TRBV2 | NA | NA | ASSVEGYEQY
TRBV7-3 | NA | TRBD2 | ASSLLAGIPNEQF
TRBV7-9 | few | NA | ASRSLLGLLNTGELF
TRBV10-3 | NA | NA | AITKDGNSGNTIY
TRBV28 | few | NA | ASSFWGVRNQPQH
TRBV10-2 | once | NA | ASSEEGLRVNTEAF
TRBV7-9 | NA | NA | ASSLQGITEAF
TRBV4-1 | NA | NA | ASSRLNYGYT
TRBV19 | NA | TRBD1 | ATGTGGRYEQY
TRBV25-1 | NA | NA | ASSDIDRNTIY
TRBV12-3/TRBV12-4 | once | TRBD1 | ASSLDRDQPQH
TRBV10-3 | NA | NA | AISGRPGLNTEAF
TRBV10-3 | NA | NA | AISARGDGGELF
TRBV7-3 | NA | NA | ASSLLGRGGTGELF
TRBV10-3 | NA | TRBD1 | AISGMTGQGEL
TRBV19 | many | NA | ASSAQGDRTPLH
TRBV7-2 | once | NA | ASSSYSSYNEQF
TRBV30 | NA | TRBD1 | AWKPRTGAGNEQF
TRBV5-1 | NA | TRBD2 | ASSLGLAGNTGELF
TRBV2 | few | TRBD1 | ASSEAGTGGFNEQF
TRBV5-1 | NA | TRBD1 | ASSLDPGQASQPQH
TRBV28 | NA | NA | ASSFRTGTGNTIY
TRBV5-1 | NA | NA | ASSLATSHNEQF
TRBV18 | NA | NA | ASSRGGTNEKLF
TRBV7-2 | NA | TRBD1 | ASSPQGASGYEQF
TRBV3-1/TRBV3-2 | once | TRBD2 | ASSLTGLAGGNSYNEQF
TRBV4-2 | NA | TRBD1 | ASSQGQDNYGYT
TRBV10-1 | NA | NA | ASSETFRDYATNEKLF
TRBV3-1/TRBV3-2 | NA | NA | ASSQVEAMNTGELF
TRBV6-5 | few | NA | ASGRTASTDTQY
TRBV18 | once | TRBD1 | ASSPTRTGGGTEAF
TRBV27 | NA | TRBD1 | ASSLGQGREKLF
TRBV7-2 | NA | NA | ASSPRGETNEKLF
TRBV3-1/TRBV3-2 | NA | NA | ASSQRTEAYEQY
TRBV5-1 | NA | TRBD1 | ASSLSHTGGTEAF
TRBV19 | NA | NA | ASSQQTGGRTEAF
TRBV2 | once | NA | ASRSLLRTEAF
TRBV30 | NA | NA | AWSVLPTGQYTEAF
TRBV7-8 | few | NA | ASRIAASYEQY
TRBV7-9 | NA | NA | ASSSPPRGTGELF
TRBV18 | once | NA | ASSPGSSWPTDTQY
TRBV5-3 | NA | TRBD1 | ARIVVTDRVRSHGYT
TRBV5-1 | NA | NA | ASSFAGKSDSPLH
TRBV6-5 | NA | TRBD1 | ASRVQGNEAF
TRBV3-1/TRBV3-2 | NA | TRBD1 | ASSQDPRNLKDREKETQY
TRBV11-2 | NA | TRBD2 | ASSLVWSERGHNEQF
TRBV15 | NA | NA | ATSRAQADGYT